There are many counts of the clone carrying this TCR beta chain. Its antigen remains unknown. Other autoimmune disease, uncontrolled infection, pregnancy and lactation led to exclusion. About 10 ml of fresh blood yielded the PBMCs by density gradient. Investigators amplified TCR beta CDR3 regions from RNA transcripts. RT-PCR was first run with HTBI primers, then multiplex PCR in a second round. TCRdb independently ran MiXCR on the multiplex PCR reads; one entry per CDR3 protein. The sample carries roughly 400,000 distinct CDR3 sequences, about a sixth recorded once. The sample belongs to a study of Graves' ophthalmopathy and Graves' hyperthyroidism. Study-wide results and caveats: With almost 90% sensitivity and roughly 80% specificity, a 13-signature model separated ophthalmopathy from stable hyperthyroidism.

The CDR3 extends over 16 amino acids. Germline V gene sequence: CDR1 SGHAT, CDR2 FQDESV (reference sequence). V lost 3 bases to trimming and J lost 0 bases, with 12 bases between them. J is TRBJ1-3 and V is TRBV11-1; D remains ambiguous. The receptor comes from a young woman with Graves' ophthalmopathy. The specimen sequenced was peripheral blood. In DNA form, the CDR3 reads TGTGCCAGCAGCTTCGTTCGCCTTCGCTCTGGAAACACCATATATTTT. Amino acid sequence: CASSFVRLRSGNTIYF. The complete variable domain, with remaining parts taken from reference TRBV11-1 and TRBJ1-3, reads EAEVAQSPRYKITEKSQAVAFWCDPISGHATLYWYRQILGQGPELLVQFQDESVVDDSQLPKDRFSAERLKGVDSTLKIQPAELGDSAMYLCASSFVRLRSGNTIYFGEGSWLTVV.